This T cell receptor beta chain was sequenced during a study of blood T cells in healthy people across ages. Germline V CDR1 and CDR2: ENHRY, SYGVKD. The V and J ends lost 2 bases and 4 bases respectively, with 10 bases between them. The CDR3 length is 14 residues. The authors ran a second PCR of about 6 to 11 cycles using a sample-barcoded 5' primer and a J-beta primer mix. Each CDR3 protein is one row after TCRdb ran MiXCR on the 5' RACE reads. The sample has over 500,000 distinct CDR3 sequences, about 27% seen once. These same data were also listed under a study on T cells of mothers and their children.

The sequenced material came from blood. The chain recombines TRBV10-3 with TRBJ2-3, with D maybe TRBD2 (5 bases). The sequence derives from a boy younger than 10 in good health. CDR3 sequence: CAISENGIPDTQYF. CDR3 DNA sequence: TGTGCCATCAGTGAGAACGGGATCCCAGATACGCAGTATTTT.